The 2 T cell receptor beta chains in this list originate from one sample, sequenced in a study of cytomegalovirus exposure and HLA in healthy donors. In the PCR, 60 Vbeta and 13 Jbeta primers were used. Sequenced by immunoSEQ multiplex PCR; TCRdb stores in-frame clones only, minus some. Here the sample spans 50,000 to 70,000 clones, over 55% being singletons. The sequenced sample consisted of PBMCs. These receptors came from a man aged 40-55 years in good health and CMV-seropositive.

The chain recombines TRBV7-6 with TRBJ2-1; possibly TRBD2 for D (6 bases). V was shortened by 5 bases and J by 6 bases, with 8 bases between the two germline ends. Germline-derived CDR1 and CDR2 are SGHVS and FNYEAQ. The CDR3 covers 12 residues. CDR3 sequence (DNA): TGTGCCAGCAGCCGACTAGGCAATGAGCAGTTCTTC. Protein product: CASSRLGNEQFF.

The rearrangement joins TRBV29-1 to TRBJ2-3, with 14 bases aligning to TRBD2. The CDR3 runs to 16 residues. The V gene end was trimmed by 4 bases and the J gene end by 4 bases; junction bases not matched to a gene: 7. Germline CDR1 reads SQVTM; CDR2 reads ANQGSEA. In nucleotides, the CDR3 is TGCAGCGTTGGAGAGACTAGCGGGGGGGCGGCAGATACGCAGTATTTT. It encodes CSVGETSGGAADTQYF.